One sample yielded the 27 T cell receptor beta chains listed below, sequenced in a study of shared clonotypes between healthy human individuals. The data were produced by immunoSEQ multiplex PCR, yet TCRdb's version contains in-frame clones alone and is incomplete. The repertoire has about 820,000 clones, 80% to 95% of them found once; the top ten carry around 24%. Only CD45RO-negative cells positively selected for CCR7 counted as naive CD8 cells, so terminally differentiated effector memory CD45RA+ cells were excluded. Sequencing was performed on naive CD8+ T cells sorted from blood. The receptors were gathered from a man between 25 and 39 years old in good health.

This clone has a handful of counts. The chain couples TRBV10-3 to TRBJ2-1, with 13 bases that match TRBD2. J was trimmed by 4 bases and V by 6 bases; bases with no gene match: 6. CDR3 length: 16 residues. The V gene's germline CDR1 is ENHRY and CDR2 SYGVKD. The CDR3 loop reads CAISWTSGREYNEQFF. The CDR3 DNA reads TGTGCCATCAGCTGGACTAGCGGGAGAGAGTACAATGAGCAGTTCTTC.

The chain employs TRBV27 and TRBJ2-3; no clear D gene. Germline CDR1 is MNHEY and CDR2 is SMNVEV (reference sequence). V was trimmed by 5 bases and J by 5 bases, leaving 14 bases between them. This CDR3 is built from 14 residues. CDR3 amino acids: CASSLLSGIDTQYF. CDR3 bases: TGTGCCAGCAGTCTCCTTTCTGGGATAGATACGCAGTATTTT.

V gene TRBV5-1 combines with J gene TRBJ2-3, with a tentative D call TRBD2 (6 bases). The CDR3 covers 16 residues. V gave up 4 bases and J gave up 2 bases, with 17 bases separating them. CDR1 and CDR2 from the germline V gene are SGHRS and YFSETQ. The CDR3 sequence is CASSPGVAVITDTQYF. In nucleotides, the CDR3 is TGCGCCAGCAGCCCTGGGGTAGCGGTCATCACAGATACGCAGTATTTT.

Here the CDR3 reads CASSLSYGGTDTQYF. The CDR3, as DNA: TGTGCCAGCAGCTTGTCGTATGGGGGCACAGATACGCAGTATTTT. The chain employs TRBV11-2 and TRBJ2-3; no clear D. V gave up 3 bases and J gave up 1 base, with 11 bases separating them. From germline, CDR1 is SGHAT and CDR2 FQNNGV. The CDR3 totals 15 residues.

The chain carries TRBV11-2 and TRBJ2-1, with 9 bases fitting TRBD2. Germline trimming cut 9 bases from V and 7 bases from J; bases unmatched to any gene: 16. CDR1 SGHAT and CDR2 FQNNGV come from the germline V gene. CDR3 length equals 16 residues. The CDR3 here is CASTRVWREGVNEQFF. The CDR3 DNA follows: TGTGCCAGTACCAGGGTTTGGCGGGAGGGCGTTAATGAGCAGTTCTTC.

V and J are TRBV10-3 and TRBJ1-3; D possibly corresponds to TRBD1 (5 bases). There are 16 residues in the CDR3. Germline V lookup: CDR1 ENHRY, CDR2 SYGVKD. Trimming pared 6 bases from V and 8 bases from J, leaving 23 bases between. The CDR3, as DNA: TGTGCCATCAGGCCGGGGAGAGACGGGGCGAGAGACACCATATATTTT. Translating it yields CAIRPGRDGARDTIYF.

This clone was detected once. The chain carries TRBV11-2 and TRBJ2-7; D uncertain. The germline gives CDR1 SGHAT, CDR2 FQNNGV. V was shortened by 2 bases and J by 0 bases, with 20 bases between the two germline ends. This CDR3 has 18 residues. The CDR3 nucleotides read TGTGCCAGCAGCTTAAACCGGCGGCTGGCGGATGACTCCTACGAGCAGTACTTC. Residues: CASSLNRRLADDSYEQYF.

The chain links TRBV7-8 to TRBJ2-3; 11 bases align to TRBD1. With V trimmed by 0 bases and J by 2 bases, 10 bases remained unmatched. This CDR3 comprises 19 residues. Looked up from germline, CDR1 is SGHVS and CDR2 is FQNEAQ. CDR3 nucleotides: TGTGCCAGCAGCTTAGCAGGGAGTCCGGGACAGGGGGACACAGATACGCAGTATTTT. It codes for CASSLAGSPGQGDTDTQYF.

The rearrangement links TRBV7-5 to TRBJ1-3. TRBV7-5 is recorded as a pseudogene. The CDR3 totals 14 residues. In nucleotides, the CDR3 is TGTGTCAGAAGCCCCGTTACTTTCGGAAACACCATATATTTT. Its translation: CVRSPVTFGNTIYF.

The chain couples TRBV27 to TRBJ2-1; no clear D gene. The CDR3 extends over 11 amino acids. From germline, CDR1 is MNHEY and CDR2 SMNVEV (reference sequence). V was cut by 8 bases and J by 5 bases, with 7 bases left in between. In DNA form, the CDR3 reads TGTGCCAGCGGCAAACACAATGAGCAGTTCTTC. It translates to CASGKHNEQFF.

This chain joins TRBV7-3 and TRBJ1-2, with 9 bases aligning to TRBD1. J was trimmed by 4 bases and V by 2 bases; bases with no gene match: 5. CDR3 length: 15 residues. In germline, CDR1 is SGHTA, CDR2 FQGTGA. DNA of the CDR3: TGTGCCAGCAGCTTACTCGACAGGGGGGTCTATGGCTACACCTTC. Protein sequence: CASSLLDRGVYGYTF. The full variable domain, in which reference TRBV7-3 and TRBJ1-2 provide the parts outside the CDR3, is GAGVSQTPSNKVTEKGKYVELRCDPISGHTALYWYRQSLGQGPEFLIYFQGTGAADDSGLPNDRFFAVRPEGSVSTLKIQRTERGDSAVYLCASSLLDRGVYGYTFGSGTRLTVV.

The chain is built from TRBV6-6 and TRBJ2-1; 8 nucleotides match TRBD1. The length of the CDR3 is 15 residues. Germline CDR1 is MNHNY and CDR2 is SVGAGI (reference sequence). V lost 6 bases, J lost 3 bases, and 7 bases stayed unmatched. The CDR3 region is CASSHRGDYYNEQFF. The DNA of the CDR3 is TGTGCCAGCAGCCACAGGGGGGATTACTACAATGAGCAGTTCTTC.

J is TRBJ2-7 and V is TRBV18; D may correspond to TRBD1 or TRBD2 (5 bases each). This CDR3 comprises 14 residues. Trimming shortened V by 1 base and J by 3 bases, and 10 bases separated the two germline ends. CDR1 is KGHSH and CDR2 is LQKENI in the germline V gene. CDR3 in DNA: TGTGCCAGCTCACCACGGGGGTATTACTACGAGCAGTACTTC. Protein: CASSPRGYYYEQYF.

The gene calls are TRBV27 and TRBJ2-7; tentatively, D is TRBD1 (6 bases). The CDR3 has 14 amino acids. Trimming took 0 bases from V and 2 from J, leaving 8 bases between them. Germline CDR1 MNHEY, CDR2 SMNVEV (reference sequence). The CDR3 sequence is CASSLSTGTYEQYF. The CDR3, as DNA: TGTGCCAGCAGTTTATCAACAGGGACCTACGAGCAGTACTTC.

The chain combines TRBV11-3 with TRBJ2-1, with D perhaps matching TRBD1 or TRBD2 (5 bases each). Germline values: CDR1 SGHNT, CDR2 YENEEA. This CDR3 has 14 residues. Trimming took off 6 bases at V and 7 bases at J, with 16 bases between the two ends. The CDR3 DNA is TGTGCCAGCAGTATCCGGGACGGGTCAAATGAGCAGTTCTTC. It codes for CASSIRDGSNEQFF. The full variable domain, with the rest looked up from reference TRBV11-3 and TRBJ2-1, is EAGVVQSPRYKIIEKKQPVAFWCNPISGHNTLYWYLQNLGQGPELLIRYENEEAVDDSQLPKDRFSAERLKGVDSTLKIQPAELGDSAVYLCASSIRDGSNEQFFGPGTRLTVL.

This chain uses TRBV7-3 with TRBJ2-3; D call uncertain. Germline CDR1 is SGHTA and CDR2 is FQGTGA. The CDR3 is 18 amino acids. The V and J ends lost 5 bases and 2 bases respectively, with 23 bases between them. The CDR3 bases are TGTGCCAGCAGCCAAGGTTCGGGCTATCCAATCTTCACAGATACGCAGTATTTT. This codes for CASSQGSGYPIFTDTQYF. Combining the CDR3 with reference TRBV7-3 and TRBJ2-3 gives the whole variable domain GAGVSQTPSNKVTEKGKYVELRCDPISGHTALYWYRQSLGQGPEFLIYFQGTGAADDSGLPNDRFFAVRPEGSVSTLKIQRTERGDSAVYLCASSQGSGYPIFTDTQYFGPGTRLTVL.

The CDR3 reads CASSFQNSGANVLTF. The CDR3 DNA sequence: TGTGCCAGCAGCTTCCAGAACTCTGGGGCCAACGTCCTGACTTTC. The rearrangement joins TRBV7-9 to TRBJ2-6; D gene ambiguous. V dropped 3 bases and J dropped 0 bases, with 6 bases sitting between them. This CDR3 has 15 amino acids. From germline, CDR1 is SEHNR and CDR2 FQNEAQ (reference sequence).

This clone was counted a single time. The J gene is TRBJ2-2, the V gene TRBV9; TRBD2 agrees at 8 bases. CDR1 is SGDLS, CDR2 YYNGEE, per germline. J lost 7 bases, V lost 3 bases, and 8 bases had no gene match. There are 15 residues in the CDR3. As DNA, the CDR3 is TGTGCCAGCAGCGATAGCGGGATTGGGTACGGGGAGCTGTTTTTT. Its translation is CASSDSGIGYGELFF.

The rearrangement links TRBV7-9 to TRBJ2-5; 9 bases match TRBD2. The ends lost 3 bases at V and 0 bases at J; junction bases unmatched: 11. The CDR3 extends over 18 amino acids. CDR1 is SEHNR, CDR2 FQNEAQ, per germline (reference sequence). The CDR3, as DNA: TGTGCCAGCAGCTTGCGGGCTAGCGGGAACTCATACCAAGAGACCCAGTACTTC. Amino acid sequence: CASSLRASGNSYQETQYF. The complete variable domain, with remaining parts taken from reference TRBV7-9 and TRBJ2-5, reads DTGVSQNPRHKITKRGQNVTFRCDPISEHNRLYWYRQTLGQGPEFLTYFQNEAQLEKSRLLSDRFSAERPKGSFSTLEIQRTEQGDSAMYLCASSLRASGNSYQETQYFGPGTRLLVL.

This clone has just one count. The chain is built from TRBV6-5 and TRBJ2-7, with TRBD2 identical over 9 bases. CDR1 and CDR2 (germline): MNHEY, SVGAGI. The CDR3 has 14 amino acids. V trimming: 5 bases; J trimming: 3 bases; junction bases outside the gene matches: 5. The CDR3 DNA is TGTGCCAGCAGTCCTAGCGGGGCCCTCTACGAGCAGTACTTC. Amino acids: CASSPSGALYEQYF.

The rearrangement joins TRBV11-2 to TRBJ2-2, with a possible D match to TRBD1 (6 bases). Trimming left V 5 bases short and J 5 bases short, with 15 bases between. The CDR3 contains 15 residues. The germline V gene encodes CDR1 SGHAT and CDR2 FQNNGV. The CDR3: CASSHRHRDTGELFF. The CDR3 nucleotides are TGTGCCAGCAGCCACCGCCACAGGGATACCGGGGAGCTGTTTTTT.

V is TRBV29-1 and J is TRBJ1-4; 12 bases are a match to TRBD1. The J segment lost 8 bases and the V segment lost 3 bases, leaving 10 bases of the junction unmatched. This CDR3 has 16 residues. Germline V gives CDR1 SQVTM, CDR2 ANQGSEA. CDR3 region: CSVEGGQGADEEKLFF. CDR3 nucleotide sequence: TGCAGCGTTGAGGGGGGACAGGGGGCGGATGAAGAAAAACTGTTTTTT. The variable domain in full, with the rest retrieved from reference TRBV29-1 and TRBJ1-4, is SAVISQKPSRDICQRGTSLTIQCQVDSQVTMMFWYRQQPGQSLTLIATANQGSEATYESGFVIDKFPISRPNLTFSTLTVSNMSPEDSSIYLCSVEGGQGADEEKLFFGSGTQLSVL.

The chain has TRBV13 and TRBJ2-7; a weak D match, TRBD2 (6 bases). This CDR3 region has 15 residues. V was shortened by 0 bases and J by 0 bases, with 9 bases between the two germline ends. Germline CDR1 reads PRHDT; CDR2 reads FYEKMQ (reference sequence). The CDR3 is CASSLGEGTSYEQYF. As DNA, the CDR3 is TGTGCCAGCAGCTTAGGGGAGGGAACCTCCTACGAGCAGTACTTC.

A few counts support this clone. This chain joins TRBV28 and TRBJ1-2; possibly TRBD1 for D (5 bases). This CDR3 has 11 residues. Trimming stripped 2 bases from V and 14 bases from J, with 12 bases between. Germline CDR1 MDHEN, CDR2 SYDVKM. DNA for the CDR3: TGTGCCAGCAGTTTAAGAGGGGCGGGTACCTTC. Its translation: CASSLRGAGTF.

The chain links TRBV9 to TRBJ2-5; D assignment may be TRBD1 or TRBD2 (6 bases each). Per the germline V gene, CDR1 is SGDLS and CDR2 is YYNGEE. This CDR3 has 15 amino acids. Trimming pared 3 bases from V and 4 bases from J, leaving 16 bases between. This CDR3 is CASSGRPGAVETQYF. The CDR3 DNA sequence: TGTGCCAGCAGCGGCCGGCCGGGGGCTGTAGAGACCCAGTACTTC.

This clone was recorded once. CDR3 sequence reads: CASSSNTRDTSYEQYF. CDR3 coding DNA: TGTGCCAGCAGCTCAAATACCCGGGACACCTCCTACGAGCAGTACTTC. This rearrangement joins TRBV7-8 to TRBJ2-7; tentatively, D is TRBD1 (6 bases). The CDR3 is 16 amino acids. Germline V gene sequence: CDR1 SGHVS, CDR2 FQNEAQ. V shed 4 bases and J shed 0 bases, with 16 bases lying between them.

The gene calls are TRBV4-1 and TRBJ2-7; 7 nucleotides agree with TRBD2. J was trimmed by 4 bases and V by 4 bases; bases with no gene match: 7. In germline, CDR1 is MGHRA, CDR2 YSYEKL. The CDR3 spans 14 residues. In DNA, the CDR3 is TGCGCCAGCAGCCCCCCCCGCGGGAGTTACGAGCAGTACTTC. Protein sequence: CASSPPRGSYEQYF.